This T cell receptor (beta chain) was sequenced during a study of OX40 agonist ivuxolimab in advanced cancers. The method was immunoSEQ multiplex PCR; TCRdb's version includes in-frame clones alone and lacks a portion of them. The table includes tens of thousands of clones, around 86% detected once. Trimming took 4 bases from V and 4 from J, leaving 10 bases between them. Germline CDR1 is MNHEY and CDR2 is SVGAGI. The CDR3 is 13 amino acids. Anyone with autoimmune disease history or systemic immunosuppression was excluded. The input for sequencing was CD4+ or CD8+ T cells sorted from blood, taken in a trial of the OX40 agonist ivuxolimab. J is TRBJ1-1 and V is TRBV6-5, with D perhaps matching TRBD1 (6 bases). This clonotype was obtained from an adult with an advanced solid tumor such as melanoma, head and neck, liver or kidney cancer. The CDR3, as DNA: TGTGCCAGCAGTTTCAGGGGTGGCACTGAAGCTTTCTTT. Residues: CASSFRGGTEAFF.